Shown below are 18 T cell receptor beta chains from a single sample sequenced in a study of T cells in Graves' hyperthyroidism and ophthalmopathy. Using RNA transcripts as the source, TCR beta CDR3 regions were amplified. The TCR CDR3 first-round RT-PCR relied on the HTBI primer set. TCRdb processed the multiplex PCR reads anew with MiXCR; each CDR3 protein has one entry. The top ten clones hold approximately 35% of a sample with under 250,000 distinct CDR3 sequences, almost 25% of them seen once. Sequencing was carried out using blood. The receptors come from a woman in her forties with Graves' ophthalmopathy.

V usage is TRBV12-3 or TRBV12-4 and J usage is TRBJ2-5, with 10 bases identical to TRBD2. The V gene end was trimmed by 6 bases and the J gene end by 3 bases; junction bases not matched to a gene: 4. The length of the CDR3 is 14 residues. CDR3 DNA: TGTGCCAGCAGGACCGGACTAGCGGAAGAGACCCAGTACTTC. This codes for CASRTGLAEETQYF.

A word on this clonotype: A single base separates this from a much larger clone, so it may be a read error. The DNA of the CDR3 is TGTGCCTGGATACGGGGCGTGAACACCGGGGAGCTGTTTTTT. This codes for CAWIRGVNTGELFF. The V and J genes are TRBV30 and TRBJ2-2; tentatively, D is TRBD1 or TRBD2 (5 bases each). Deletions cut 4 bases from V and 1 base from J, with 10 bases between. Germline assignment: CDR1 GTSNPN and CDR2 SVGIG (reference sequence). There are 14 residues in the CDR3. The complete variable domain, with remaining parts taken from reference TRBV30 and TRBJ2-2, reads SQTIHQWPATLVQPVGSPLSLECTVEGTSNPNLYWYRQAAGRGLQLLFYSVGIGQISSEVPQNLSASRPQDRQFILSSKKLLLSDSGFYLCAWIRGVNTGELFFGEGSRLTVL.

This clonotype was counted at least ten times. V and J are TRBV28 and TRBJ1-1, with TRBD1 matching over 9 bases. This CDR3 spans 14 amino acids. The V segment lost 8 bases and the J segment 1 base; nucleotides outside the gene matches: 5. CDR1 is MDHEN, CDR2 SYDVKM, per germline. The CDR3 coding sequence is TGTGCCAGCCTTCGGGACAGGGCGAACACTGAAGCTTTCTTT. It translates to CASLRDRANTEAFF. Using reference TRBV28 and TRBJ1-1 for the parts outside the CDR3, the full variable domain is DVKVTQSSRYLVKRTGEKVFLECVQDMDHENMFWYRQDPGLGLRLIYFSYDVKMKEKGDIPEGYSVSREKKERFSLILESASTNQTSMYLCASLRDRANTEAFFGQGTRLTVV.

This clonotype was seen many times. V and J are TRBV6-5 and TRBJ2-5; D gene ambiguous. V lost 0 bases and J lost 5, with 7 bases in between. Germline loops: CDR1 MNHEY, CDR2 SVGAGI. The CDR3 has 13 amino acids. CDR3: CASSYSYVETQYF. The CDR3 DNA is TGTGCCAGCAGTTACTCGTACGTGGAGACCCAGTACTTC.

The table lists this clonotype with many counts. This sequence joins TRBV7-8 and TRBJ2-5; D unclear. V gave up 6 bases and J gave up 5 bases, with 13 bases separating them. The CDR3 is 13 amino acids. Germline CDR1 SGHVS, CDR2 FQNEAQ. Here the CDR3 reads CASRPQPEETQYF. The CDR3 DNA reads TGTGCCAGCAGACCCCAACCGGAGGAGACCCAGTACTTC.

Ten or more counts support this clonotype. The chain recombines TRBV12-3 or TRBV12-4 with TRBJ2-7, with D possibly TRBD2 on 5 matching bases. The CDR3 length is 13 residues. V lost 5 bases and J 3 bases, leaving 11 bases between the germline ends. DNA for the CDR3: TGTGCCAGCAGTGCGGGCCGACTCTACGAGCAGTACTTC. It encodes CASSAGRLYEQYF.

This clonotype was found once. One junction end does not reproduce the germline sequence, and a read error may be involved. The gene calls are TRBV24-1 and TRBJ2-5, with TRBD1 matching 7 bases. This CDR3 region has 16 residues. From germline, CDR1 is KGHDR and CDR2 SFDVKD. Here the CDR3 reads CAISEFWTGSQETQYF. The CDR3, as DNA: TGTGCCATCAGTGAGTTCTGGACAGGCTCTCAAGAGACCCAGTACTTC.

This clonotype was recorded many times. The V gene is TRBV28, the J gene TRBJ2-7, with TRBD2 identical over 12 bases. The CDR3 has 17 amino acids. The germline V gene encodes CDR1 MDHEN and CDR2 SYDVKM. Germline trimming cut 3 bases from V and 1 base from J; bases unmatched to any gene: 7. DNA of the CDR3: TGTGCCAGCAGTTTTAGTCTAGCGGGAGGGCCATCCTACGAGCAGTACTTC. Translated: CASSFSLAGGPSYEQYF.

This clonotype was detected ten times or more. The rearrangement joins TRBV5-1 to TRBJ2-5, with a tentative D call TRBD1 (6 bases). V lost 4 bases to trimming and J lost 5 bases, with 12 bases between them. The CDR3 length is 13 residues. Germline CDR1 SGHRS, CDR2 YFSETQ. CDR3: CASSPRGWETQYF. As DNA, the CDR3 is TGCGCCAGCAGCCCCAGGGGTTGGGAGACCCAGTACTTC.

This clonotype was found a few times. The chain has TRBV28 and TRBJ2-7; TRBD2 agrees at 9 bases. Germline CDR1 is MDHEN and CDR2 is SYDVKM. The CDR3 is 14 amino acids. V lost 4 bases to trimming and J lost 4 bases; unmatched junction nucleotides: 5. The CDR3: CASSSAGGLYEQYF. The DNA of the CDR3 is TGTGCCAGCAGTTCGGCGGGAGGGCTTTACGAGCAGTACTTC.

Many counts were recorded for this clonotype. The rearrangement uses TRBV30 and TRBJ1-1; no clear D gene. V lost 2 bases and J 4 bases, leaving 8 bases between the germline ends. The germline V gene encodes CDR1 GTSNPN and CDR2 SVGIG (reference sequence). The CDR3 runs to 12 residues. CDR3 protein: CAWSPGSTEAFF. In DNA, the CDR3 is TGTGCCTGGAGTCCGGGATCCACTGAAGCTTTCTTT.

This clonotype was seen at least ten times. The chain links TRBV28 to TRBJ1-3; D ambiguous. This CDR3 has 14 amino acids. The V gene's germline CDR1 is MDHEN and CDR2 SYDVKM. The ends were cut back, 2 bases at V and 7 bases at J, with 12 bases in the middle. The CDR3: CASSLRPLRNTIYF. For the CDR3, the DNA is TGTGCCAGCAGTTTACGACCCTTACGTAACACCATATATTTT.

This sequence joins TRBV6-1 and TRBJ1-2; 7 nucleotides match TRBD1. Per the germline V gene, CDR1 is MNHNS and CDR2 is SASEGT. The CDR3 length is 13 residues. Trimming cost V 7 bases and J 4 bases; bases outside gene matches: 6. The CDR3 here is CASTGQGGYGYTF. CDR3 coding DNA: TGTGCCAGCACCGGGCAGGGGGGCTATGGCTACACCTTC.

The J gene is TRBJ2-5, the V gene TRBV7-9; D is perhaps TRBD1 (6 bases). The germline V gene encodes CDR1 SEHNR and CDR2 FQNEAQ (reference sequence). The CDR3 has 14 residues. Between the trimmed V and J ends, which lost 3 bases and 2 bases, there was a span of 10 bases. The CDR3 spells CASSFRQAQETQYF. The CDR3 nucleotides are TGTGCCAGCAGCTTCCGACAGGCTCAAGAGACCCAGTACTTC.

In its sample, this clonotype was seen many times. The chain uses TRBV19 and TRBJ1-1, with D possibly being TRBD1 (5 bases). Germline V gives CDR1 LNHDA, CDR2 SQIVND (reference sequence). The CDR3 runs to 15 residues. With 10 bases removed from V and 1 base from J, the gap between germline ends came to 19 bases. The CDR3 spells CATLIRGTQNTEAFF. The CDR3 region has the DNA TGTGCCACCCTCATTAGGGGCACACAGAACACTGAAGCTTTCTTT. Variable domain in full (rest from reference TRBV19 and TRBJ1-1): DGGITQSPKYLFRKEGQNVTLSCEQNLNHDAMYWYRQDPGQGLRLIYYSQIVNDFQKGDIAEGYSVSREKKESFPLTVTSAQKNPTAFYLCATLIRGTQNTEAFFGQGTRLTVV.

This clonotype was counted many times. This rearrangement joins TRBV7-9 to TRBJ2-5; D might be TRBD2 (5 bases). Per the germline V gene, CDR1 is SEHNR and CDR2 is FQNEAQ (reference sequence). The CDR3 runs to 13 residues. V dropped 5 bases and J dropped 5 bases, with 12 bases sitting between them. DNA of the CDR3: TGTGCCAGCAGCCAGACCCCGGGGGAGACCCAGTACTTC. Amino acid sequence: CASSQTPGETQYF.

The sample holds many counts of this clonotype. The chain couples TRBV3-1 to TRBJ2-2; tentative D call: TRBD1 (5 bases). The CDR3 spans 13 residues. CDR1 and CDR2 from the germline V gene are LGHDT and YNNKEL (reference sequence). Trimming pared 5 bases from V and 6 bases from J, leaving 10 bases between. CDR3 loop: CASSKQGSGELFF. In DNA, the CDR3 is TGTGCCAGCAGCAAGCAGGGATCCGGGGAGCTGTTTTTT.

This clonotype showed up many times. This chain connects TRBV4-1 to TRBJ2-7; no reliable D call. CDR3 length equals 15 residues. Germline V gene sequence: CDR1 MGHRA, CDR2 YSYEKL. V dropped 0 bases and J dropped 0 bases, with 9 bases sitting between them. DNA of the CDR3: TGCGCCAGCAGCCAAGATGCTCGAGGCTCCTACGAGCAGTACTTC. Encoded protein: CASSQDARGSYEQYF.